Sequencing of this T cell receptor (beta chain) was carried out in a study of cytomegalovirus exposure and HLA in healthy donors. Across the study: Unique TCRs from HLA-typed donors, 80 million to 100 million of them, were held in an early data release.

PCR was performed using 60 Vbeta and 13 Jbeta primers. Profiled with immunoSEQ multiplex PCR; TCRdb holds only in-frame clones, not every one. The sample features over 55,000 clones, with less than 20% in its top ten. Regarding this clone: Its antigen is currently unknown.

Germline lookup yields CDR1 SGHRS and CDR2 YFSETQ. The CDR3 covers 15 residues. V was clipped by 0 bases and J by 4 bases, with 11 bases between them. General observations from the study: The study designated 150 or so TCR beta chains cytomegalovirus-associated.

The specimen sequenced was PBMCs. This TCR was sampled from a boy aged 10-17 years in good health and CMV-seronegative. The gene calls are TRBV5-1 and TRBJ2-1; no reliable D call. The CDR3 DNA reads as TGCGCCAGCAGCTTGGGCGAGGTCGTGTACAATGAGCAGTTCTTC. Protein: CASSLGEVVYNEQFF.